The 32 T cell receptor beta chains reported below all come from one sample, sequenced in a study of T cell clonotyping in hematopoietic cell transplantation. Sequencing was performed with immunoSEQ multiplex PCR; in TCRdb, only in-frame clones are kept and a portion is missing. Among some 14,000 clones listed, approximately 84% were seen once. Specimen: PBMCs, collected 100 days after allogeneic stem cell transplant. The receptors here all came from a male patient in his forties or fifties who had an allogeneic stem cell transplant from an unrelated donor, so T cells may come from the graft donor. Some clones in this sample may be carry-over from other donors' samples.

This clone was seen just once. The chain is built from TRBV29-1 and TRBJ2-7; D is undetermined. The ends were cut back, 4 bases at V and 0 bases at J, with 13 bases in the middle. Germline V CDR1 and CDR2: SQVTM, ANQGSEA. The CDR3 is 14 amino acids. CDR3 sequence (DNA): TGCAGCGTTGCCGAGACACTGGGCTCCTACGAGCAGTACTTC. This encodes CSVAETLGSYEQYF.

This chain connects TRBV5-6 to TRBJ1-2; 8 nucleotides agree with TRBD1. The germline V gene encodes CDR1 SGHDT and CDR2 YYEEEE. The CDR3 has 13 residues. V gave up 4 bases and J gave up 8 bases; unmatched junction bases: 7. CDR3 nucleotide sequence: TGTGCCAGCAGCCTAGGACAGGGTCCGGGCTACACCTTC. Translated: CASSLGQGPGYTF.

This chain joins TRBV11-2 and TRBJ2-7; TRBD1 agrees at 9 bases. The CDR3 is 15 residues long. CDR1 and CDR2 (germline): SGHAT, FQNNGV. V trimming: 3 bases; J trimming: 1 base; junction bases outside the gene matches: 4. In nucleotides, the CDR3 is TGTGCCAGCAGCTTCGGAGACAGGGGGTCCTACGAGCAGTACTTC. Protein: CASSFGDRGSYEQYF.

The chain couples TRBV19 to TRBJ1-1; no definite D call. V lost 5 bases and J lost 5, with 12 bases in between. This CDR3 is 13 amino acids long. CDR1 is LNHDA, CDR2 SQIVND, per germline (reference sequence). CDR3 in DNA: TGTGCCAGTAGTCCGAACTTGGGGACTGAAGCTTTCTTT. It yields the protein CASSPNLGTEAFF.

This clone was found a few times. The chain has TRBV4-1 and TRBJ1-3, with unresolved D. The V end was cut by 4 bases, the J end by 3 bases, with 7 bases between. CDR1 and CDR2 from the germline V gene are MGHRA and YSYEKL. This CDR3 contains 13 residues. CDR3 nucleotide sequence: TGCGCCAGCAGCCCGCACAGTGGAAACACCATATATTTT. Its translation is CASSPHSGNTIYF.

This clone appeared a few times. The chain recombines TRBV10-3 with TRBJ1-2, with TRBD1 matching over 8 bases. The CDR3 has 15 residues. The ends lost 9 bases at V and 4 bases at J; junction bases unmatched: 13. Per the germline V gene, CDR1 is ENHRY and CDR2 is SYGVKD. The CDR3, as DNA: TGTGCCATTACTCCCCAGGATCAGGGGGCCTATGGCTACACCTTC. The encoded protein is CAITPQDQGAYGYTF.

This clone rates as medium-sized. The CDR3 loop is CASSPPYRTGDWTEAFF. The CDR3, as DNA: TGTGCCAGCTCACCGCCGTACCGGACAGGGGATTGGACTGAAGCTTTCTTT. The J gene is TRBJ1-1, the V gene TRBV18; 9 nucleotides line up with TRBD1. Trimming removed 3 bases from V and 5 bases from J; junction bases left unmatched: 13. From germline, CDR1 is KGHSH and CDR2 LQKENI. This CDR3 has 17 residues.

This clone is medium-sized (0.01 to 0.1%) in the sample. The gene calls are TRBV2 and TRBJ2-3; 7 bases fit TRBD2. The CDR3 is 14 residues long. Germline V gene data show CDR1 as SNHLY and CDR2 as FYNNEI. V lost 7 bases, J lost 2 bases, and 6 bases stayed unmatched. CDR3 nucleotide sequence: TGTGCCAGCACCCGGGACTATAACACAGATACGCAGTATTTT. Protein sequence: CASTRDYNTDTQYF.

This chain uses TRBV7-8 with TRBJ2-3, with D possibly matching TRBD2 (6 bases). Trimming pared 7 bases from V and 5 bases from J, leaving 16 bases between. Germline assignment: CDR1 SGHVS and CDR2 FQNEAQ. The CDR3 has 14 amino acids. The chain's CDR3 is CASKPTGRVDTQYF. CDR3 sequence (DNA): TGTGCCAGCAAACCCACCGGGAGAGTAGATACGCAGTATTTT.

This clone occurred once. The chain employs TRBV11-1 and TRBJ1-4; 9 nucleotides agree with TRBD1. Per germline, CDR1 SGHAT and CDR2 FQDESV (reference sequence). The CDR3 is 15 amino acids. Trimming took 5 bases from V and 7 from J; bases not matched to a gene: 8. The CDR3 sequence: CASSLTGGVGEKLFF. CDR3 DNA: TGTGCCAGCAGCCTAACAGGGGGCGTCGGTGAAAAACTGTTTTTT. The whole variable domain, filled in from reference TRBV11-1 and TRBJ1-4, reads EAEVAQSPRYKITEKSQAVAFWCDPISGHATLYWYRQILGQGPELLVQFQDESVVDDSQLPKDRFSAERLKGVDSTLKIQPAELGDSAMYLCASSLTGGVGEKLFFGSGTQLSVL.

The CDR3 is CASSFGDRGQNTEAFF. The CDR3, as DNA: TGCGCCAGCAGCTTCGGTGACAGGGGCCAGAACACTGAAGCTTTCTTT. The gene calls are TRBV5-1 and TRBJ1-1; 8 bases are a match to TRBD1. V lost 2 bases and J lost 1; bases outside the gene matches: 7. Looked up from germline, CDR1 is SGHRS and CDR2 is YFSETQ. The CDR3 loop spans 16 amino acids.

This rearrangement joins TRBV10-1 to TRBJ2-3; TRBD2 is a possible D gene (6 bases). CDR3 length: 14 residues. Per germline, CDR1 WNHNN and CDR2 SYGVQD (reference sequence). The ends were cut back, 7 bases at V and 3 bases at J, with 14 bases in the middle. CDR3 in amino acids: CASISGSSTDTQYF. The CDR3 DNA is TGCGCCAGCATTAGCGGCAGTAGTACAGATACGCAGTATTTT.

The genes are TRBV7-2 and TRBJ2-2; D call uncertain. The V end lost 5 bases, the J end lost 3 bases, and 13 bases lay between the germline ends. This CDR3 is 15 amino acids long. Germline values: CDR1 SGHTA, CDR2 FQGNSA. The DNA of the CDR3 is TGTGCCAGCAGCCCCGAGAGGAGATACACCGGGGAGCTGTTTTTT. It is translated as CASSPERRYTGELFF. Based on the CDR3 plus reference TRBV7-2 and TRBJ2-2, the full variable domain is GAGVSQSPSNKVTEKGKDVELRCDPISGHTALYWYRQSLGQGLEFLIYFQGNSAPDKSGLPSDRFSAERTGGSVSTLTIQRTQQEDSAVYLCASSPERRYTGELFFGEGSRLTVL.

This chain connects TRBV18 to TRBJ2-5; perhaps TRBD2 as D (5 bases). The CDR3 totals 14 residues. The germline V gene has CDR1 KGHSH and CDR2 LQKENI. V was cut by 4 bases and J by 5 bases, with 14 bases left in between. The CDR3 here is CASSQAAAVETQYF. The CDR3 coding sequence is TGTGCCAGCTCACAAGCCGCAGCGGTTGAGACCCAGTACTTC. The whole variable domain, remainder taken from reference TRBV18 and TRBJ2-5, is NAGVMQNPRHLVRRRGQEARLRCSPMKGHSHVYWYRQLPEEGLKFMVYLQKENIIDESGMPKERFSAEFPKEGPSILRIQQVVRGDSAAYFCASSQAAAVETQYFGPGTRLLVL.

The chain joins TRBV7-9 to TRBJ2-1; 7 bases align to TRBD1. This CDR3 has 11 amino acids. Germline V lookup: CDR1 SEHNR, CDR2 FQNEAQ (reference sequence). With V trimmed by 5 bases and J by 12 bases, 4 bases remained unmatched. CDR3 residues: CASSLGDRQFF. DNA of the CDR3: TGTGCCAGCAGCCTAGGGGACAGGCAGTTCTTC.

This chain links TRBV5-6 with TRBJ2-7, with D hard to call. Looked up from germline, CDR1 is SGHDT and CDR2 is YYEEEE. Trimming took off 1 base at V and 4 bases at J, with 21 bases between the two ends. The CDR3 totals 17 residues. CDR3 protein: CASSLMSSSPMAYEQYF. In nucleotides, the CDR3 is TGTGCCAGCAGCTTGATGTCGAGCTCTCCGATGGCTTACGAGCAGTACTTC.

V gene TRBV11-2 combines with J gene TRBJ2-1; weak D call: TRBD2 (7 bases). The CDR3 loop spans 14 amino acids. Germline V gene sequence: CDR1 SGHAT, CDR2 FQNNGV. Trimming cost V 7 bases and J 7 bases, with 17 bases left between them. The CDR3 region is CASTLRGLGNEQFF. The DNA for the CDR3 is TGTGCCAGCACCCTGCGGGGGCTGGGAAATGAGCAGTTCTTC.

The genes are TRBV7-6 and TRBJ1-1, with D maybe TRBD1 (6 bases). Trimming took off 1 base at V and 4 bases at J, with 16 bases between the two ends. The CDR3 runs 16 residues. Per germline, CDR1 SGHVS and CDR2 FNYEAQ. The CDR3 loop reads CASSLGGPGERTEAFF. As DNA, the CDR3 is TGTGCCAGCAGCTTAGGGGGGCCAGGGGAACGCACTGAAGCTTTCTTT.

This chain links TRBV2 with TRBJ1-1; 9 positions agree with TRBD1. Germline values: CDR1 SNHLY, CDR2 FYNNEI. The CDR3 is 16 amino acids. Losses at the gene ends were 4 bases for V and 5 bases for J; bases not matched to a gene: 11. The CDR3, as DNA: TGTGCCAGCAGTGTCGACATCGACAGGGGGGGGACTGAAGCTTTCTTT. Protein product: CASSVDIDRGGTEAFF.

The chain recombines TRBV19 with TRBJ2-3, with D perhaps TRBD2 (5 bases). The germline V gene encodes CDR1 LNHDA and CDR2 SQIVND (reference sequence). Trimming left V 6 bases short and J 4 bases short, with 8 bases between. This CDR3 region has 12 residues. Written as DNA, the CDR3 is TGTGCCAGTAGCCTAGCCGCAGATACGCAGTATTTT. Its protein product is CASSLAADTQYF.

The chain combines TRBV18 with TRBJ1-1, with a tentative D call TRBD1 (5 bases). CDR1 and CDR2 (germline): KGHSH, LQKENI. Trimming took off 2 bases at V and 2 bases at J, with 15 bases between the two ends. This CDR3 has 16 residues. The CDR3 DNA is TGTGCCAGCTCACCAAATGGATCAGGGAGAAACACTGAAGCTTTCTTT. It encodes CASSPNGSGRNTEAFF.

There are a few counts of this clone. The chain employs TRBV6-5 and TRBJ2-1, with a possible D match to TRBD1 (5 bases). From germline, CDR1 is MNHEY and CDR2 SVGAGI. This CDR3 spans 13 amino acids. V gave up 6 bases and J gave up 10 bases, with 16 bases separating them. CDR3 DNA sequence: TGTGCCAGCAGCGCCACAGGCCTCAGGGAGCAGTTCTTC. Protein product: CASSATGLREQFF.

This chain joins TRBV5-4 and TRBJ1-1; perhaps TRBD1 as D (5 bases). Germline V gene data show CDR1 as SGHNT and CDR2 as YYREEE (reference sequence). The CDR3 extends over 15 amino acids. V lost 0 bases and J 0 bases, leaving 9 bases between the germline ends. In DNA, the CDR3 is TGTGCCAGCAGCTTGGACAACAGGATGAACACTGAAGCTTTCTTT. Protein: CASSLDNRMNTEAFF.

This clone was detected only once. V usage is TRBV29-1 and J usage is TRBJ2-5; no reliable D call. Germline V lookup: CDR1 SQVTM, CDR2 ANQGSEA. Trimming took off 7 bases at V and 1 base at J, with 25 bases between the two ends. This CDR3 is built from 17 residues. Here the CDR3 reads CSALPTGRYYSQETQYF. CDR3 in DNA: TGCAGCGCCCTACCGACGGGCAGATATTACTCCCAAGAGACCCAGTACTTC. Complete variable domain (other parts from reference TRBV29-1 and TRBJ2-5): SAVISQKPSRDICQRGTSLTIQCQVDSQVTMMFWYRQQPGQSLTLIATANQGSEATYESGFVIDKFPISRPNLTFSTLTVSNMSPEDSSIYLCSALPTGRYYSQETQYFGPGTRLLVL.

The V gene is TRBV28, the J gene TRBJ2-7, with a possible D match to TRBD1 (5 bases). The germline CDR1 and CDR2 sequences are MDHEN and SYDVKM. The V gene lost 7 bases and the J gene lost 11 bases, with 24 bases spanning the gap. This CDR3 spans 14 amino acids. Here the CDR3 DNA reads TGTGCCAGCACCCAGTCCGGGCAGGGTAAGAGTGAGTACTTC. Its translation is CASTQSGQGKSEYF.

This clone was seen just once. The genes are TRBV7-3 and TRBJ1-6; a possible D gene is TRBD1 (6 bases). Germline V lookup: CDR1 SGHTA, CDR2 FQGTGA. Between the trimmed V and J ends, which lost 5 bases and 5 bases, there was a span of 10 bases. The CDR3 covers 14 residues. The CDR3 coding sequence is TGTGCCAGCAGCCAGGACAGCCATAATTCACCCCTCCACTTT. This gives the protein CASSQDSHNSPLHF.

The chain couples TRBV6-6 to TRBJ1-2; 11 bases align to TRBD1. J gave up 3 bases and V 6 bases, and 6 bases lay outside the gene matches. CDR3 length: 15 residues. The germline gives CDR1 MNHNY, CDR2 SVGAGI (reference sequence). The CDR3: CASRPGQGAYYGYTF. As DNA, the CDR3 is TGTGCCAGCAGGCCAGGACAGGGGGCTTACTATGGCTACACCTTC.

This rearrangement joins TRBV5-1 to TRBJ2-5, with 9 bases identical to TRBD1. The ends lost 4 bases at V and 3 bases at J; junction bases unmatched: 4. Germline-derived CDR1 and CDR2 are SGHRS and YFSETQ. CDR3 length equals 14 residues. In DNA, the CDR3 is TGCGCCAGCAGCAGGGGACAGGGTGAAGAGACCCAGTACTTC. This encodes CASSRGQGEETQYF.

J is TRBJ2-7 and V is TRBV9, with a possible D match to TRBD2 (5 bases). This CDR3 has 15 residues. The germline V and J ends were trimmed by 4 bases and 2 bases, with 16 bases remaining between them. Germline CDR1 reads SGDLS; CDR2 reads YYNGEE. CDR3 nucleotide sequence: TGTGCCAGCAGCCCTGGGGAGTCGCCTACCTACGAGCAGTACTTC. Amino acids: CASSPGESPTYEQYF.

The chain employs TRBV11-3 and TRBJ2-4; D call uncertain. Trimming removed 2 bases at V and 0 bases at J, with 17 bases between. The CDR3 has 18 amino acids. CDR1 SGHNT and CDR2 YENEEA come from the germline V gene. The CDR3 sequence: CASSLRARGVIAKNIQYF. DNA for the CDR3: TGTGCCAGCAGCTTAAGGGCTCGTGGGGTGATAGCCAAAAACATTCAGTACTTC.

The count of this clone is one. The rearrangement links TRBV7-9 to TRBJ1-1; no clear D gene. CDR3 length equals 14 residues. V was trimmed by 5 bases and J by 5 bases, leaving 15 bases between them. The germline gives CDR1 SEHNR, CDR2 FQNEAQ (reference sequence). CDR3 sequence reads: CASSQPPGKTEAFF. The CDR3 nucleotides are TGTGCCAGCAGCCAGCCCCCTGGGAAAACTGAAGCTTTCTTT. Combining the CDR3 with reference TRBV7-9 and TRBJ1-1 gives the whole variable domain DTGVSQNPRHKITKRGQNVTFRCDPISEHNRLYWYRQTLGQGPEFLTYFQNEAQLEKSRLLSDRFSAERPKGSFSTLEIQRTEQGDSAMYLCASSQPPGKTEAFFGQGTRLTVV.

V is TRBV7-2 and J is TRBJ1-5; the D gene is possibly TRBD1 (6 bases). The germline CDR1 and CDR2 sequences are SGHTA and FQGNSA. Trimming took off 1 base at V and 2 bases at J, with 12 bases between the two ends. The CDR3 covers 16 residues. The CDR3 protein is CASSLVGGGGNQPQHF. CDR3 nucleotides: TGTGCCAGCAGCTTAGTAGGAGGGGGAGGCAATCAGCCCCAGCATTTT.